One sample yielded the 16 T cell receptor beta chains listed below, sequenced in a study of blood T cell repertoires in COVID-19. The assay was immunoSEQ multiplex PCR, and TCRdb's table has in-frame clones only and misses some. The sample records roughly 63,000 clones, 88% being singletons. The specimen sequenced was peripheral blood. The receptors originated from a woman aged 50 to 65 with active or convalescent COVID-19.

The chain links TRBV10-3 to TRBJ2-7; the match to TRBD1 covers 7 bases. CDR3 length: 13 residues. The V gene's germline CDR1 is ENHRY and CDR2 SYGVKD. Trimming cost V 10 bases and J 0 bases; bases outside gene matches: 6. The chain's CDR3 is CATGQALSYEQYF. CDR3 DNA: TGTGCCACCGGACAGGCACTCTCCTACGAGCAGTACTTC.

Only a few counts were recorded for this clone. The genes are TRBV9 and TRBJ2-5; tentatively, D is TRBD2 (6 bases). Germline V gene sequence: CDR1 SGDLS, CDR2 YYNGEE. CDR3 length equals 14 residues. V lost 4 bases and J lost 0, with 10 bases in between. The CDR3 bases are TGTGCCAGCAGCTCGGGACTCGACCAAGAGACCCAGTACTTC. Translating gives CASSSGLDQETQYF.

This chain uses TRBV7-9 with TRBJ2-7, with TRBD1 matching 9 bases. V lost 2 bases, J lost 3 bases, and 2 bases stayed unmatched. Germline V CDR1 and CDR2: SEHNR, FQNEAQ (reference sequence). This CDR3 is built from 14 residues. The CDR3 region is CASSLSTGGYEQYF. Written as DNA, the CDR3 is TGTGCCAGCAGCTTATCGACAGGGGGCTACGAGCAGTACTTC.

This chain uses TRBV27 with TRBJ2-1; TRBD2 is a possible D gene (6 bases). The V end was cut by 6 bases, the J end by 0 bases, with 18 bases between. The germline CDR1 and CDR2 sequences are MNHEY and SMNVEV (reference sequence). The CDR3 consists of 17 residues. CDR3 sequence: CASSWSGGESSYNEQFF. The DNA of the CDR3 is TGTGCCAGCAGCTGGTCTGGCGGGGAAAGCTCCTACAATGAGCAGTTCTTC.

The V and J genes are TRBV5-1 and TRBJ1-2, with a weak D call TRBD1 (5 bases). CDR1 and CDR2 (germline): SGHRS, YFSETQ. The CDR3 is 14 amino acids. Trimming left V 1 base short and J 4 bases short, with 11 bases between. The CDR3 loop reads CASSLLGGVYGYTF. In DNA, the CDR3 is TGCGCCAGCAGCTTGTTGGGGGGAGTCTATGGCTACACCTTC.

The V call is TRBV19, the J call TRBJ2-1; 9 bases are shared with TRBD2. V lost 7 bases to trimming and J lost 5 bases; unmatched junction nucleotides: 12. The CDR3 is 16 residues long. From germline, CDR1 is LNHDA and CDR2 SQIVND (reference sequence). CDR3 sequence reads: CASTPRGLAGNNEQFF. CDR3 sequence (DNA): TGTGCCAGTACCCCGAGGGGGCTAGCGGGAAACAATGAGCAGTTCTTC. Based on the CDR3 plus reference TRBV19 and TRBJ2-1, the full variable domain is DGGITQSPKYLFRKEGQNVTLSCEQNLNHDAMYWYRQDPGQGLRLIYYSQIVNDFQKGDIAEGYSVSREKKESFPLTVTSAQKNPTAFYLCASTPRGLAGNNEQFFGPGTRLTVL.

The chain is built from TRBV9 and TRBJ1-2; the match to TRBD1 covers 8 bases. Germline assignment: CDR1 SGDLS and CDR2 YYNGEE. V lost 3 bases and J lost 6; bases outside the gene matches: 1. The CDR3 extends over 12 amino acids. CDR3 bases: TGTGCCAGCAGCGGACAGGGGAATGGCTACACCTTC. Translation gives CASSGQGNGYTF. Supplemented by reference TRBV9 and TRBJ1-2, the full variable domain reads DSGVTQTPKHLITATGQRVTLRCSPRSGDLSVYWYQQSLDQGLQFLIQYYNGEERAKGNILERFSAQQFPDLHSELNLSSLELGDSALYFCASSGQGNGYTFGSGTRLTVV.

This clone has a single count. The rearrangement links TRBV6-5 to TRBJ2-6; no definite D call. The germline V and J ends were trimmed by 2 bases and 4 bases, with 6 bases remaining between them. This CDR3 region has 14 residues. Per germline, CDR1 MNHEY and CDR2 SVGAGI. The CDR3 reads CASSYSGGANVLTF. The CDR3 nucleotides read TGTGCCAGCAGTTACAGTGGCGGGGCCAACGTCCTGACTTTC.

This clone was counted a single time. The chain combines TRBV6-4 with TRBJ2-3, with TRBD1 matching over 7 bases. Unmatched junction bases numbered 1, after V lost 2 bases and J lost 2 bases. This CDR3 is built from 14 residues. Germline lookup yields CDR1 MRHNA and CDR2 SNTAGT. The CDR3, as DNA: TGTGCCAGCAGTGACGGGACAGTCACAGATACGCAGTATTTT. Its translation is CASSDGTVTDTQYF.

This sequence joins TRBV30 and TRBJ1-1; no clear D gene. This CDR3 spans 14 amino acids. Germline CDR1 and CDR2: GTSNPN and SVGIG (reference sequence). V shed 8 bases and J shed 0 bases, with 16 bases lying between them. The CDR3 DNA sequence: TGTGCCCGCCCCTCAGGAGGGATGAACACTGAAGCTTTCTTT. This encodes CARPSGGMNTEAFF.

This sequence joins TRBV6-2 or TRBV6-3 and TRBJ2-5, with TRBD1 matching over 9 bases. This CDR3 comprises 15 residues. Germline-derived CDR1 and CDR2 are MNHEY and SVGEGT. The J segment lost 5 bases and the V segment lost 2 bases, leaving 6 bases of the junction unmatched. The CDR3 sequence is CASSYTGTGMETQYF. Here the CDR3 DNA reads TGTGCCAGCAGTTACACCGGGACAGGGATGGAGACCCAGTACTTC.

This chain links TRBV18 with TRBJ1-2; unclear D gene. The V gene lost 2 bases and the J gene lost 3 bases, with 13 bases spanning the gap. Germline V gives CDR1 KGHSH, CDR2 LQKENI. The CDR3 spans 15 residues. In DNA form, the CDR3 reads TGTGCCAGCTCACCAGGCCGGGAAGTGGACTATGGCTACACCTTC. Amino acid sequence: CASSPGREVDYGYTF.

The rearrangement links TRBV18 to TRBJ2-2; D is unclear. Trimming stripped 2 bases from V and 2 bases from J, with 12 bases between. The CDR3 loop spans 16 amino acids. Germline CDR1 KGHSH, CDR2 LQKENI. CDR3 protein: CASSPIAATNTGELFF. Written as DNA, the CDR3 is TGTGCCAGCTCACCAATTGCGGCCACTAACACCGGGGAGCTGTTTTTT.

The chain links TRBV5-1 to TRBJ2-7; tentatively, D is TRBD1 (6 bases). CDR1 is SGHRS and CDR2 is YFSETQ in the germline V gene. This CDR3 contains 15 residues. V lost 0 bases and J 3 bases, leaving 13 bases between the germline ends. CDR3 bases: TGCGCCAGCAGCTTGGAGGGGGACGGGTACTACGAGCAGTACTTC. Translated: CASSLEGDGYYEQYF.

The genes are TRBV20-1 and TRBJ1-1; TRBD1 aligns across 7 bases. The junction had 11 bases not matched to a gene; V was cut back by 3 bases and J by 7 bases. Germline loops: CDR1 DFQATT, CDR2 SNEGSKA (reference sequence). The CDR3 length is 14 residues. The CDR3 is CSASVIGGGVEAFF. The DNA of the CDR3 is TGCAGTGCTAGTGTTATCGGAGGGGGCGTTGAAGCTTTCTTT.

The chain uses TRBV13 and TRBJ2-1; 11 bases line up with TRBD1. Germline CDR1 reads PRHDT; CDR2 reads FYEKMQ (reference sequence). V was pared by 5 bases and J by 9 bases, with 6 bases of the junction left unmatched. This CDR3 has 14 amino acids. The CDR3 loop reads CASSLDRGPVEQFF. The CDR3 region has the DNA TGTGCCAGCAGCCTGGACAGGGGGCCGGTTGAGCAGTTCTTC.